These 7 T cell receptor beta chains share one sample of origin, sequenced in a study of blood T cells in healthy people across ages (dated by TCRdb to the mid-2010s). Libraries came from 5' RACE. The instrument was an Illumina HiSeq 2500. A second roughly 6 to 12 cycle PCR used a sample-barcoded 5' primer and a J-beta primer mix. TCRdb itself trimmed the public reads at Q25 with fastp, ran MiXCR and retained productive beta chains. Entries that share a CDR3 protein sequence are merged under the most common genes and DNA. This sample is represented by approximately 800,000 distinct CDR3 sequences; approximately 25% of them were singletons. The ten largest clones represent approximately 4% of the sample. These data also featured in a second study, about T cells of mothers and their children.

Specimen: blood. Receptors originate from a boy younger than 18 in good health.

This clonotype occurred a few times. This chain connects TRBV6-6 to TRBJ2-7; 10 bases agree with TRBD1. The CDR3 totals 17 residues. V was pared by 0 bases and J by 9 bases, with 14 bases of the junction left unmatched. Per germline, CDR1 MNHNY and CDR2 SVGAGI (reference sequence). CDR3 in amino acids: CASSYSTGQGGLSRQYF. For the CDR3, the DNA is TGTGCCAGCAGTTACTCGACAGGACAGGGGGGATTATCCCGGCAGTACTTC.

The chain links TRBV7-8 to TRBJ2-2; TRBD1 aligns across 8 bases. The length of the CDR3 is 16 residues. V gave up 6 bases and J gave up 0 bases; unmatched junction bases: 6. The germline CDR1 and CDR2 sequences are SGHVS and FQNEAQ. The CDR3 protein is CASSPAGQANTGELFF. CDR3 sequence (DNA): TGTGCCAGCAGTCCGGCGGGACAGGCGAACACCGGGGAGCTGTTTTTT.

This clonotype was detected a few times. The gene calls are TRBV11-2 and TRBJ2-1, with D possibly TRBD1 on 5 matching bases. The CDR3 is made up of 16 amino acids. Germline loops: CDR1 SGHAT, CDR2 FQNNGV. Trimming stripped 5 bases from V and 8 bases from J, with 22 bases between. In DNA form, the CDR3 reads TGTGCCAGCAGCGGGCGGACCCACAACTTAGGGGATGAGCAGTTCTTC. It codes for CASSGRTHNLGDEQFF.

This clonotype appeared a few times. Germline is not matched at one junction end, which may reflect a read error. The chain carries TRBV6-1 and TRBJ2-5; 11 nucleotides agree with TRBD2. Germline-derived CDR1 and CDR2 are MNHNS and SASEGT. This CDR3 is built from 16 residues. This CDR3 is CAGSEGLAGGQETQYF. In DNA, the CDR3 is TGTGCCGGCAGTGAAGGTCTAGCGGGGGGCCAAGAGACCCAGTACTTC.

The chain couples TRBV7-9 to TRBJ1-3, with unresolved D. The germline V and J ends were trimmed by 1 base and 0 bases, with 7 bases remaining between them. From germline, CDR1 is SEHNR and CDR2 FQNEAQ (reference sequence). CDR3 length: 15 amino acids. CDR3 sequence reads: CASSLVNSSGNTIYF. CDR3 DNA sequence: TGTGCCAGCAGCTTAGTTAACAGCTCTGGAAACACCATATATTTT.

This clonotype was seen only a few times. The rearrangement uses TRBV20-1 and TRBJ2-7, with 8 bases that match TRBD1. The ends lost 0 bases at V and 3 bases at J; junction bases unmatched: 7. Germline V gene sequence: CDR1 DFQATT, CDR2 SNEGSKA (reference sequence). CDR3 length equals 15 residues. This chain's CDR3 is CSARDLTGEVYEQYF. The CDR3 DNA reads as TGCAGTGCTAGAGATCTGACAGGGGAGGTCTACGAGCAGTACTTC.

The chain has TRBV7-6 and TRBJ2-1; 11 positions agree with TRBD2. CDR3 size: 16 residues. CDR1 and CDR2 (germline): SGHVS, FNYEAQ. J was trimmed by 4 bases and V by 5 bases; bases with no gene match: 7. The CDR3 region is CASSPLTSGGYNEQFF. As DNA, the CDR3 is TGTGCCAGCAGCCCTCTAACTAGCGGGGGTTACAATGAGCAGTTCTTC.